This TCR beta chain was captured by sequencing in a study of response to subunit inactivated influenza vaccine. This clonotype was detected ten times or more. The germline CDR1 and CDR2 sequences are MDHEN and SYDVKM. The V end lost 2 bases, the J end lost 1 base, and 8 bases lay between the germline ends. The CDR3 loop spans 14 amino acids. From the RT-PCR reads, TCRdb called clonotypes with MiXCR, one entry per CDR3 protein. The sample gives about 570,000 distinct CDR3 sequences, around 11% of which show up once; roughly 9.6% is in the top ten. The same data also went into a second study, on T cells expressing NK-cell markers. Per that study: Researchers built TCR beta cDNA using 5'RACE template switching with UMIs. Researchers got TCR beta repertoires out of sorted CD3+CD56+NKG2C+, CD3+CD56+NKG2C- and CD3+CD56-NKG2C+ T cells.

Sequencing was performed on PBMCs from blood, taken on the day of vaccination. The chain couples TRBV28 to TRBJ1-1, with D unresolved. The sequence was obtained from a man aged 50 to 59 who received an inactivated influenza vaccine. CDR3: CASSLIEENTEAFF. CDR3 in DNA: TGTGCCAGCAGTTTAATAGAGGAGAACACTGAAGCTTTCTTT.